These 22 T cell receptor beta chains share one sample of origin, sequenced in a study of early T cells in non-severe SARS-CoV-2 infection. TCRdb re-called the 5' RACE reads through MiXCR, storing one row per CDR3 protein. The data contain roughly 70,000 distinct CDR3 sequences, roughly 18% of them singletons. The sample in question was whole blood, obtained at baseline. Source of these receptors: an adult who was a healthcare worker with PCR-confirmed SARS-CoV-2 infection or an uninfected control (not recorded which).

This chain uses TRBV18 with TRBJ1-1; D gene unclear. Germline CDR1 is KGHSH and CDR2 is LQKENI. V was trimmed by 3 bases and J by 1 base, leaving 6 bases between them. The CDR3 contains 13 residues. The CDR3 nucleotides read TGTGCCAGCTCACCGACGGAGAACACTGAAGCTTTCTTT. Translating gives CASSPTENTEAFF.

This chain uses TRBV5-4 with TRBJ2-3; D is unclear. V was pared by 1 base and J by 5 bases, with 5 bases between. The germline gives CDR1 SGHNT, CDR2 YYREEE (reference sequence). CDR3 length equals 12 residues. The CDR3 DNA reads TGTGCCAGCAGCTTGAGGCGAGATACGCAGTATTTT. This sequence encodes CASSLRRDTQYF.

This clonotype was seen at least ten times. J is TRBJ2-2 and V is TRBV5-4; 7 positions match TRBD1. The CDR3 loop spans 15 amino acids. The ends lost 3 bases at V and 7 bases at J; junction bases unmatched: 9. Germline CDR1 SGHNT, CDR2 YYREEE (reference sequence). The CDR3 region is CASSSLDRGLGELFF. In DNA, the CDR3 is TGTGCCAGCAGCTCTCTGGATAGGGGGCTCGGGGAGCTGTTTTTT.

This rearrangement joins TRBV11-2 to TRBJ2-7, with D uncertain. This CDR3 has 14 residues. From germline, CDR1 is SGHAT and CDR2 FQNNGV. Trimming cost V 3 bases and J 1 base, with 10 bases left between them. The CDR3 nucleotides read TGTGCCAGCAGCTTTCCCGTCGGGTCCTACGAGCAGTACTTC. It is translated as CASSFPVGSYEQYF.

CDR3 sequence: CSAREEGFSPLHF. CDR3 nucleotide sequence: TGCAGTGCTAGAGAGGAGGGGTTTTCACCCCTCCACTTT. V gene TRBV20-1 combines with J gene TRBJ1-6, with D maybe TRBD1 (5 bases). V was shortened by 0 bases and J by 9 bases, with 9 bases between the two germline ends. The germline V gene has CDR1 DFQATT and CDR2 SNEGSKA (reference sequence). The CDR3 consists of 13 residues.

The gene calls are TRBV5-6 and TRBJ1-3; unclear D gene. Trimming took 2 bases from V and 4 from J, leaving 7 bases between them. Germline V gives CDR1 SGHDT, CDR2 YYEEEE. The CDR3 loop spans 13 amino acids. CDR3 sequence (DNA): TGTGCCAGCAGCTTAACACCCGGAAACACCATATATTTT. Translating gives CASSLTPGNTIYF.

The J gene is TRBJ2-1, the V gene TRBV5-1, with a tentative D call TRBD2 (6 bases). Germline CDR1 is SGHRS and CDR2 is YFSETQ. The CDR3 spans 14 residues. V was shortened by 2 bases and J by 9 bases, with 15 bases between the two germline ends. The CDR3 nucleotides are TGCGCCAGCAGCTTCGGGGGACCAGGGCCTGAGCAGTTCTTC. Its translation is CASSFGGPGPEQFF.

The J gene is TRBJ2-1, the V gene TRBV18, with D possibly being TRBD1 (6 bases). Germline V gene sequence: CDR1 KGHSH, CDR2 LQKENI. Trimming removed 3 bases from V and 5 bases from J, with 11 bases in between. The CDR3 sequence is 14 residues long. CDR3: CASSPTGYHNEQFF. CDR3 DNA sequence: TGTGCCAGCTCACCTACAGGGTACCACAATGAGCAGTTCTTC.

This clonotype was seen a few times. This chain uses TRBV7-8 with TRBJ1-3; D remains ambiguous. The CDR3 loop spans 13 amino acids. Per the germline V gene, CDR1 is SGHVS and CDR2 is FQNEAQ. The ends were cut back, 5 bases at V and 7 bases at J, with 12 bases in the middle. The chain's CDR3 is CASSPVMGNTIYF. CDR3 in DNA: TGTGCCAGCAGCCCAGTGATGGGCAACACCATATATTTT.

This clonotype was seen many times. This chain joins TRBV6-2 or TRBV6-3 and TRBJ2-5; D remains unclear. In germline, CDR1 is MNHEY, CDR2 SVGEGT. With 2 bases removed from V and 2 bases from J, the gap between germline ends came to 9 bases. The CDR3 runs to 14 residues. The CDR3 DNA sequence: TGTGCCAGCAGTTACCTGGCTCAGCAAGAGACCCAGTACTTC. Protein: CASSYLAQQETQYF.

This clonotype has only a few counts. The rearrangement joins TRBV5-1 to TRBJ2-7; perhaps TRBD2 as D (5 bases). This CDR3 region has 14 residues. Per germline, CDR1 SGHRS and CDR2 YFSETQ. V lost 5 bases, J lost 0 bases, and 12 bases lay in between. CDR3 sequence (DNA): TGCGCCAGCAGAAGTAACCGGGGCTCCTACGAGCAGTACTTC. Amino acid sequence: CASRSNRGSYEQYF.

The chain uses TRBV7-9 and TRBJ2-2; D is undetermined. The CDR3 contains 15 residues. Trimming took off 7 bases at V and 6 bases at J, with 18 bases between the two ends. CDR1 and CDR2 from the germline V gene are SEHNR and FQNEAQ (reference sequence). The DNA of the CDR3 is TGTGCCAGCACCCTCTTCGGTGTTTCCCCCGGGGAGCTGTTTTTT. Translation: CASTLFGVSPGELFF.

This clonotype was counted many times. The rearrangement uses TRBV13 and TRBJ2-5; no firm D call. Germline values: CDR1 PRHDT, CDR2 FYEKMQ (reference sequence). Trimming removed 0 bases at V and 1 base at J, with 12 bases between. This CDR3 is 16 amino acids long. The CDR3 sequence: CASSLGDTTSQETQYF. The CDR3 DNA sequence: TGTGCCAGCAGCTTAGGAGATACAACTTCCCAAGAGACCCAGTACTTC.

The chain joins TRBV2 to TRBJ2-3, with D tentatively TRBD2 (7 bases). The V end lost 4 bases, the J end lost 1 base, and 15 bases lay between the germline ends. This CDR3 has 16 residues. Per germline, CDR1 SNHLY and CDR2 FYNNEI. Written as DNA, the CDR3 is TGTGCCAGCAGTGTAGGCGGGGGCACGCGCACAGATACGCAGTATTTT. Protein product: CASSVGGGTRTDTQYF. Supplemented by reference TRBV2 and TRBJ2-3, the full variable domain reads EPEVTQTPSHQVTQMGQEVILRCVPISNHLYFYWYRQILGQKVEFLVSFYNNEISEKSEIFDDQFSVERPDGSNFTLKIRSTKLEDSAMYFCASSVGGGTRTDTQYFGPGTRLTVL.

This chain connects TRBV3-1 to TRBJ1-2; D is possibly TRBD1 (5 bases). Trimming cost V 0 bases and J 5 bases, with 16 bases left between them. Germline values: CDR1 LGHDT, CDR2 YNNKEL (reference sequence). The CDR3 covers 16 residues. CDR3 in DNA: TGTGCCAGCAGCCAAGATTCCCCCGGGGGAGGATATGGCTACACCTTC. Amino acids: CASSQDSPGGGYGYTF.

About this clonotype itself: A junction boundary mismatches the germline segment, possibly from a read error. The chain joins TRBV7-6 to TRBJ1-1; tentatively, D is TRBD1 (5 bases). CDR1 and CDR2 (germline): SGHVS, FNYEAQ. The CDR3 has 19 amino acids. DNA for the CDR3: TGTGCCAGCAGCAGAACCCCCGGGACGGTACGTTCTGCGAACACTGAAGTTTTCTTT. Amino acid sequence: CASSRTPGTVRSANTEVFF.

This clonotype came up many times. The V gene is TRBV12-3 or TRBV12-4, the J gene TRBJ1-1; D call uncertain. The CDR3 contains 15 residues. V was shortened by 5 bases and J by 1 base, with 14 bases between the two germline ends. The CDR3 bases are TGTGCCAGCAGTCCCCTGAACAGAGAGAACACTGAAGCTTTCTTT. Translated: CASSPLNRENTEAFF.

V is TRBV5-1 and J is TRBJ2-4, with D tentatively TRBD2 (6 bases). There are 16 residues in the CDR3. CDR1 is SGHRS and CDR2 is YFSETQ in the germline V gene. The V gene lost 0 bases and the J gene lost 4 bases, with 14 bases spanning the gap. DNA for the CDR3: TGCGCCAGCAGCTTGGCCGCGCAGGGAGGTAAAAACATTCAGTACTTC. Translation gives CASSLAAQGGKNIQYF.

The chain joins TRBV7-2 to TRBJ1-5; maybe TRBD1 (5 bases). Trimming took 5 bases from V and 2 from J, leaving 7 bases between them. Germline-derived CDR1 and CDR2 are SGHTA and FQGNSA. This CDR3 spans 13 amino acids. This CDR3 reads CASSRGGNQPQHF. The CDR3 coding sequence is TGTGCCAGCAGCCGAGGGGGCAATCAGCCCCAGCATTTT.

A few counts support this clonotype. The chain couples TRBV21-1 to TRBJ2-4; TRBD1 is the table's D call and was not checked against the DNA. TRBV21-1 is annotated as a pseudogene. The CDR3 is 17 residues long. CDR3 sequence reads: CASSKEERGIAKNIQYF. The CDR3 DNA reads TGTGCCAGCAGCAAAGAGGAACGGGGCATAGCCAAAAACATTCAGTACTTC.

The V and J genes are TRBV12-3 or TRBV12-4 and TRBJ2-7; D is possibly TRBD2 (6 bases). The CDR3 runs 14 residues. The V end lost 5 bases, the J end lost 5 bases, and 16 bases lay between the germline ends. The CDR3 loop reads CASSAPREDNEQYF. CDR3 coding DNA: TGTGCCAGCAGTGCTCCCAGGGAGGACAACGAGCAGTACTTC.

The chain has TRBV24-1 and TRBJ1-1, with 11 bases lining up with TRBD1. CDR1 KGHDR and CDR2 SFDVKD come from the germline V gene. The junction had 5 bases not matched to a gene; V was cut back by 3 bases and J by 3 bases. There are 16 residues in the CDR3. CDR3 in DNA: TGTGCCACCAGTGATACTGGACAGGGGGCGGACACTGAAGCTTTCTTT. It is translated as CATSDTGQGADTEAFF.